The clone carrying this T cell receptor (beta chain) was seen more than once but under ten times. The sample is drawn from a study of T cells in Graves' hyperthyroidism and ophthalmopathy. Amplification yielded TCR beta CDR3 regions, with RNA transcripts as the source. Using the HTBI primer set, a first-round RT-PCR was run on the TCR CDR3. TCRdb redid the calling of the multiplex PCR reads with MiXCR, one entry per CDR3 protein. The profile covers hundreds of thousands of distinct CDR3 sequences, with 20% to 25% appearing a single time and approximately 54% taken by the ten largest. The sequence was obtained from a woman aged 65 to 85 with Graves' ophthalmopathy. Sequenced sample: blood.

CDR3 region: CASSLRGGIQYF. The CDR3, as DNA: TGTGCCAGCAGCTTGCGGGGGGGCATTCAGTACTTC. J is TRBJ2-4 and V is TRBV5-8; 8 positions match TRBD2. This CDR3 comprises 12 residues. The V gene's germline CDR1 is SGHTS and CDR2 YDEGEE. The V segment lost 1 base and the J segment 9 bases; nucleotides outside the gene matches: 0.